What follows are 31 T cell receptor beta chains derived from one specimen sequenced in a study of T cells in Graves' hyperthyroidism and ophthalmopathy. Amplified regions were TCR beta CDR3 sequences from RNA transcripts. Using the HTBI primer set, a first-round RT-PCR was run on the TCR CDR3. Using its own MiXCR run on the multiplex PCR reads, TCRdb lists one record per CDR3 protein. The table records around 520,000 distinct CDR3 sequences, 13% to 15% of them present only once. The sample consisted of blood. The receptors shown here come from a woman aged 40 to 55 with Graves' hyperthyroidism.

This clonotype was recorded at least ten times. This sequence joins TRBV5-1 and TRBJ1-1, with D possibly being TRBD1 (6 bases). Trimming removed 0 bases from V and 6 bases from J, with 12 bases in between. The CDR3 loop spans 14 amino acids. The germline gives CDR1 SGHRS, CDR2 YFSETQ. The CDR3: CASSLEYRGAEAFF. DNA for the CDR3: TGCGCCAGCAGCTTGGAATATAGGGGGGCTGAAGCTTTCTTT.

This clonotype has a count of ten or more. CDR3 sequence (DNA): TGTGCCAGCAGCTCTAGCTTGACAGACAATGAGCAGTTCTTC. It yields the protein CASSSSLTDNEQFF. This chain uses TRBV7-9 with TRBJ2-1; D is possibly TRBD1 or TRBD2 (5 bases each). Trimming left V 4 bases short and J 5 bases short, with 12 bases between. This CDR3 comprises 14 residues. CDR1 is SEHNR, CDR2 FQNEAQ, per germline (reference sequence). Full variable domain (outside the CDR3, taken from reference TRBV7-9 and TRBJ2-1): DTGVSQNPRHKITKRGQNVTFRCDPISEHNRLYWYRQTLGQGPEFLTYFQNEAQLEKSRLLSDRFSAERPKGSFSTLEIQRTEQGDSAMYLCASSSSLTDNEQFFGPGTRLTVL.

This clonotype has ten or more counts. The gene calls are TRBV3-1 and TRBJ2-2; D is undetermined. This CDR3 region has 14 residues. Germline lookup yields CDR1 LGHDT and CDR2 YNNKEL (reference sequence). V was pared by 4 bases and J by 8 bases, with 14 bases between. CDR3 nucleotides: TGTGCCAGCAGCCCCCGAGTGGCTTCTGGGGAGCTGTTTTTT. Its protein product is CASSPRVASGELFF.

This clonotype has only a few counts. For the CDR3, the DNA is TGCGCCAGCAGTCGAGGGGGCGAGGGCAATCAGCCCCAGCATTTT. As protein: CASSRGGEGNQPQHF. The genes are TRBV5-1 and TRBJ1-5; 7 positions match TRBD1. The CDR3 loop spans 15 amino acids. The germline gives CDR1 SGHRS, CDR2 YFSETQ. Germline trimming cut 5 bases from V and 2 bases from J; bases unmatched to any gene: 7.

The chain joins TRBV7-9 to TRBJ1-1; 7 nucleotides match TRBD1. Germline V gene sequence: CDR1 SEHNR, CDR2 FQNEAQ (reference sequence). There are 15 residues in the CDR3. Trimming cost V 3 bases and J 2 bases; bases outside gene matches: 6. CDR3 sequence (DNA): TGTGCCAGCAGCTTCGCCGGGACAGACAACACTGAAGCTTTCTTT. Translation: CASSFAGTDNTEAFF. Based on the CDR3 plus reference TRBV7-9 and TRBJ1-1, the full variable domain is DTGVSQNPRHKITKRGQNVTFRCDPISEHNRLYWYRQTLGQGPEFLTYFQNEAQLEKSRLLSDRFSAERPKGSFSTLEIQRTEQGDSAMYLCASSFAGTDNTEAFFGQGTRLTVV.

This clonotype was counted many times. The gene calls are TRBV11-2 and TRBJ1-1; weak D call: TRBD1 (5 bases). The germline V and J ends were trimmed by 1 base and 4 bases, with 7 bases remaining between them. CDR3 length equals 13 residues. Germline V CDR1 and CDR2: SGHAT, FQNNGV. This CDR3 is CASSLGQPTEAFF. Here the CDR3 DNA reads TGTGCCAGCAGCTTAGGACAGCCCACTGAAGCTTTCTTT.

V and J are TRBV20-1 and TRBJ1-5; D may be TRBD1 (6 bases). The CDR3 contains 14 residues. Per germline, CDR1 DFQATT and CDR2 SNEGSKA (reference sequence). The V and J ends lost 5 bases and 7 bases respectively, with 18 bases between them. CDR3: CSAEKSDSRQPQHF. The CDR3 DNA is TGCAGTGCTGAAAAATCGGACAGTAGGCAGCCCCAGCATTTT.

The sample holds many counts of this clonotype. V gene TRBV30 combines with J gene TRBJ2-1; D possibly corresponds to TRBD2 (6 bases). V dropped 0 bases and J dropped 5 bases, with 11 bases sitting between them. This CDR3 contains 14 residues. Looked up from germline, CDR1 is GTSNPN and CDR2 is SVGIG (reference sequence). The CDR3 loop is CAWSVGGNDNEQFF. CDR3 nucleotide sequence: TGTGCCTGGAGTGTGGGGGGTAATGACAATGAGCAGTTCTTC.

This clonotype was seen repeatedly, ten times or more. CDR3 region: CASSNLKKTFF. CDR3 bases: TGTGCCAGCAGTAACCTAAAGAAGACTTTCTTT. This chain joins TRBV6-1 and TRBJ1-1; D not resolved. The CDR3 has 11 amino acids. Germline CDR1 reads MNHNS; CDR2 reads SASEGT. Trimming removed 5 bases at V and 12 bases at J, with 13 bases between.

This clonotype occurred many times. V and J are TRBV28 and TRBJ2-7; D perhaps matches TRBD1 (5 bases). The CDR3 has 12 amino acids. Germline V gene lookup returns CDR1 MDHEN and CDR2 SYDVKM. V lost 7 bases, J lost 2 bases, and 9 bases lay in between. CDR3 protein: CASTGRAYEQYF. CDR3 coding DNA: TGTGCCAGCACCGGCAGGGCCTACGAGCAGTACTTC.

As to this clonotype: A single base separates this from a much larger clone, so it may be a read error. No conserved phenylalanine or tryptophan is present at the end of the CDR3, so a read error is the likely explanation. The chain is built from TRBV18 and TRBJ1-2; no clear D. CDR1 is KGHSH, CDR2 LQKENI, per germline. The CDR3 is made up of 12 amino acids. With 1 base removed from V and 7 bases from J, the gap between germline ends came to 7 bases. CDR3 bases: TGTGCCAGCTCACCACGCGAGGGTGGCTACACCATC. It yields the protein CASSPREGGYTI.

The gene calls are TRBV4-1 and TRBJ2-3; 8 nucleotides line up with TRBD2. Germline lookup yields CDR1 MGHRA and CDR2 YSYEKL. The CDR3 runs to 15 residues. The V gene end was trimmed by 2 bases and the J gene end by 2 bases; junction bases not matched to a gene: 3. The DNA of the CDR3 is TGCGCCAGCAGCCAACTAGCGGGCCCCACAGATACGCAGTATTTT. This gives the protein CASSQLAGPTDTQYF.

This clonotype was observed many times. V is TRBV7-2 and J is TRBJ2-1; D possibly corresponds to TRBD2 (6 bases). Trimming removed 5 bases at V and 0 bases at J, with 14 bases between. Germline CDR1 is SGHTA and CDR2 is FQGNSA. The CDR3 loop spans 16 amino acids. CDR3 residues: CASSRSGRDSYNEQFF. Here the CDR3 DNA reads TGTGCCAGCAGCCGGTCGGGGCGGGACTCCTACAATGAGCAGTTCTTC.

This clonotype was picked up many times. The chain uses TRBV28 and TRBJ2-1; 11 positions match TRBD2. This CDR3 region has 17 residues. CDR1 and CDR2 (germline): MDHEN, SYDVKM. V was pared by 2 bases and J by 1 base, with 4 bases of the junction left unmatched. The CDR3 region has the DNA TGTGCCAGCAGTTTAACGCTAGCGGGAGGTTCCTACAATGAGCAGTTCTTC. This sequence encodes CASSLTLAGGSYNEQFF. Supplemented by reference TRBV28 and TRBJ2-1, the full variable domain reads DVKVTQSSRYLVKRTGEKVFLECVQDMDHENMFWYRQDPGLGLRLIYFSYDVKMKEKGDIPEGYSVSREKKERFSLILESASTNQTSMYLCASSLTLAGGSYNEQFFGPGTRLTVL.

This clonotype was picked up a small number of times. A much larger clone sits a single nucleotide away, making a read error possible. This chain joins TRBV30 and TRBJ1-2, with D possibly being TRBD1 (5 bases). The CDR3 has 14 amino acids. V was clipped by 2 bases and J by 0 bases, with 10 bases between them. Germline CDR1 is GTSNPN and CDR2 is SVGIG (reference sequence). The CDR3 sequence: CAWSFGAANYGYTF. The CDR3 coding sequence is TGTGCCTGGAGTTTCGGGGCTGCTAACTATGGCTACACCTTC. The entire variable domain, with the rest obtained from reference TRBV30 and TRBJ1-2, is as follows: SQTIHQWPATLVQPVGSPLSLECTVEGTSNPNLYWYRQAAGRGLQLLFYSVGIGQISSEVPQNLSASRPQDRQFILSSKKLLLSDSGFYLCAWSFGAANYGYTFGSGTRLTVV.

This clonotype was observed at least ten times. The genes are TRBV11-2 and TRBJ2-2; possible D gene TRBD1, 6 bases. The germline V gene has CDR1 SGHAT and CDR2 FQNNGV. The CDR3 has 18 residues. Deletions cut 2 bases from V and 3 bases from J, with 19 bases between. Here the CDR3 DNA reads TGTGCCAGCAGCTTATCTCGGTGGGGCAGGGGTGACACCGGGGAGCTGTTTTTT. Its protein is CASSLSRWGRGDTGELFF.

This clonotype was seen repeatedly, ten times or more. The V and J genes are TRBV28 and TRBJ2-7; TRBD1 aligns across 7 bases. CDR1 MDHEN and CDR2 SYDVKM come from the germline V gene. The CDR3 has 15 residues. Losses at the gene ends were 2 bases for V and 3 bases for J; bases not matched to a gene: 7. CDR3 amino acids: CASSLGQANDYEQYF. The DNA for the CDR3 is TGTGCCAGCAGTTTAGGACAGGCGAACGACTACGAGCAGTACTTC. Combining the CDR3 with reference TRBV28 and TRBJ2-7 gives the whole variable domain DVKVTQSSRYLVKRTGEKVFLECVQDMDHENMFWYRQDPGLGLRLIYFSYDVKMKEKGDIPEGYSVSREKKERFSLILESASTNQTSMYLCASSLGQANDYEQYFGPGTRLTVT.

This rearrangement joins TRBV20-1 to TRBJ2-3; 8 bases are a match to TRBD2. V gave up 7 bases and J gave up 0 bases; unmatched junction bases: 3. The CDR3 sequence is 13 residues long. Germline CDR1 is DFQATT and CDR2 is SNEGSKA (reference sequence). The CDR3 region has the DNA TGCAGTGGGGCTAGCGGGAGCACAGATACGCAGTATTTT. It encodes CSGASGSTDTQYF.

This clonotype was seen only a few times. The V gene is TRBV6-4, the J gene TRBJ1-2; 9 bases are shared with TRBD1. Trimming took 6 bases from V and 7 from J; bases not matched to a gene: 6. Germline values: CDR1 MRHNA, CDR2 SNTAGT. There are 13 residues in the CDR3. CDR3 amino acids: CASRGQGVSGYTF. CDR3 bases: TGTGCCAGCAGGGGACAGGGAGTTTCTGGCTACACCTTC.

This clonotype has at least ten counts. Here the CDR3 DNA reads TGTGCCAGCAGCTTTCGGGACACCTCCTCCTACAATGAGCAGTTCTTC. Translating it yields CASSFRDTSSYNEQFF. J is TRBJ2-1 and V is TRBV5-5; D is perhaps TRBD1 (6 bases). CDR1 SGHKS and CDR2 YYEKEE come from the germline V gene (reference sequence). The V gene lost 2 bases and the J gene lost 0 bases, with 12 bases spanning the gap. The CDR3 consists of 16 residues.

This clonotype was observed a handful of times. The chain uses TRBV27 and TRBJ2-1; tentatively, D is TRBD2 (6 bases). Germline V gene lookup returns CDR1 MNHEY and CDR2 SMNVEV (reference sequence). This CDR3 is 15 amino acids long. V was shortened by 2 bases and J by 5 bases, with 13 bases between the two germline ends. Here the CDR3 reads CASSLIGTSDNEQFF. The CDR3 nucleotides are TGTGCCAGCAGTTTAATTGGGACTTCCGACAATGAGCAGTTCTTC.

In this sample, this clonotype turned up many times. The chain combines TRBV20-1 with TRBJ2-1, with 14 nucleotides matching TRBD2. Germline V lookup: CDR1 DFQATT, CDR2 SNEGSKA (reference sequence). After removal of 1 base from V and 0 bases from J, the junction contained 5 bases not matched to a gene. This CDR3 has 18 amino acids. The CDR3 region has the DNA TGCAGTGCTAGAGCCCGGACTAGCGGGAGGAGCTCCTACAATGAGCAGTTCTTC. Encoded protein: CSARARTSGRSSYNEQFF.

About this clonotype itself: The junction shows a germline mismatch at one end, possibly a read error. CDR3 DNA sequence: TGTGCCAGCAGCCAAGCGACCGCGGCTTGGGGGTACAATGAGCGGTTCTTC. Translated, it gives CASSQATAAWGYNERFF. The chain is built from TRBV4-2 and TRBJ2-1, with D perhaps assigned TRBD1 or TRBD2 (5 bases each). The V gene's germline CDR1 is LGHNA and CDR2 YNFKEQ. The CDR3 is 17 residues long.

This clonotype appeared many times. This chain joins TRBV3-1 and TRBJ2-5; D is perhaps TRBD2 (6 bases). CDR1 LGHDT and CDR2 YNNKEL come from the germline V gene (reference sequence). This CDR3 has 12 amino acids. Trimming removed 1 base at V and 6 bases at J, with 6 bases between. The CDR3 protein is CASSQGGKTQYF. CDR3 DNA: TGTGCCAGCAGCCAAGGCGGGAAGACCCAGTACTTC.

Comment on this clonotype: Since a much larger clone is just one base distant, this may be a read error. This rearrangement joins TRBV7-9 to TRBJ2-2; 8 bases are shared with TRBD2. The CDR3 extends over 17 amino acids. Germline CDR1 reads SEHNR; CDR2 reads FQNEAQ (reference sequence). Here the CDR3 DNA reads TGTGCCAGCAGCCCGCCGGGTGCGGGAGGAAGTCCCGGGGATCTGTTTTTT. Protein product: CASSPPGAGGSPGDLFF.

This clonotype was counted many times. The chain is built from TRBV27 and TRBJ2-5, with D possibly called TRBD1 or TRBD2 (5 bases each). Trimming removed 1 base from V and 4 bases from J, with 10 bases in between. Germline V gene data show CDR1 as MNHEY and CDR2 as SMNVEV (reference sequence). CDR3 length: 14 amino acids. The CDR3 sequence: CASSLWGPGETQYF. The CDR3 coding sequence is TGTGCCAGCAGTTTATGGGGACCTGGAGAGACCCAGTACTTC.

The J gene is TRBJ2-2, the V gene TRBV5-6, with a possible D match to TRBD1 (5 bases). Germline V lookup: CDR1 SGHDT, CDR2 YYEEEE. V lost 8 bases to trimming and J lost 5 bases, with 10 bases between them. The CDR3 runs to 12 residues. This chain's CDR3 is CASGHGTGELFF. CDR3 DNA sequence: TGTGCCAGTGGACACGGGACCGGGGAGCTGTTTTTT. Together with reference TRBV5-6 and TRBJ2-2, the CDR3 gives the full variable domain: DAGVTQSPTHLIKTRGQQVTLRCSPKSGHDTVSWYQQALGQGPQFIFQYYEEEERQRGNFPDRFSGHQFPNYSSELNVNALLLGDSALYLCASGHGTGELFFGEGSRLTVL.

This clonotype was seen only a few times. For the CDR3, the DNA is TGTGCCAGCAGATCCCCGGGACAGGGTGACATTCAGTACTTC. Translating gives CASRSPGQGDIQYF. The genes are TRBV12-3 or TRBV12-4 and TRBJ2-4, with 9 positions matching TRBD1. J lost 8 bases, V lost 6 bases, and 8 bases had no gene match. The CDR3 totals 14 residues.

The chain employs TRBV2 and TRBJ2-5; TRBD2 agrees at 9 bases. Germline CDR1 is SNHLY and CDR2 is FYNNEI. The CDR3 extends over 14 amino acids. J was trimmed by 5 bases and V by 6 bases; bases with no gene match: 7. For the CDR3, the DNA is TGTGCCAGCAGGGAAAGGAGCGGGAGGGAGACCCAGTACTTC. This encodes CASRERSGRETQYF.

This clonotype was detected ten times or more. CDR3: CASSQERQGAYEQYF. The CDR3 coding sequence is TGTGCCAGCAGCCAAGAGCGACAGGGGGCCTACGAGCAGTACTTC. V gene TRBV4-2 combines with J gene TRBJ2-7, with 9 bases that match TRBD1. Germline-derived CDR1 and CDR2 are LGHNA and YNFKEQ. The length of the CDR3 is 15 residues. Unmatched junction bases numbered 2, after V lost 0 bases and J lost 2 bases.

This clonotype appeared many times. The gene calls are TRBV7-3 and TRBJ2-2; 8 positions agree with TRBD1. V trimming: 1 base; J trimming: 7 bases; junction bases outside the gene matches: 8. Germline V gene lookup returns CDR1 SGHTA and CDR2 FQGTGA. The CDR3 is made up of 16 amino acids. CDR3 sequence reads: CASSLRVTGTGGELFF. Written as DNA, the CDR3 is TGTGCCAGCAGCTTAAGGGTGACAGGGACAGGCGGGGAGCTGTTTTTT.